This T cell receptor beta chain is drawn from a study of T cells in localized non-small cell lung cancer. Study-wide findings and caveats: Detection in adjacent lung was observed for a median 57 of the top 100 tumor clones. A single tumor region was sequenced, leaving heterogeneity possible.

Assay: immunoSEQ multiplex PCR; the TCRdb copy retains only in-frame clones and omits some. The sample contains about 53,000 clones, approximately 83% of which appear only once. CDR3 length: 13 residues. Germline-derived CDR1 and CDR2 are ENHRY and SYGVKD. The V end lost 2 bases, the J end lost 6 bases, and 7 bases lay between the germline ends. A word on this clone: The antigen remains unidentified.

The material sequenced was peripheral blood mononuclear cells, taken before any cancer treatment. The clonotype originates from a man between 40 and 70 years old with stage III lung adenocarcinoma. The chain uses TRBV10-3 and TRBJ1-4; D gene unclear. DNA of the CDR3: TGTGCCATCAGTGAGGCTGGGGATGAAAAACTGTTTTTT. It translates to CAISEAGDEKLFF.